The T cell receptor beta chain under discussion was sequenced for a study of blood T cell repertoires in COVID-19. Looking at the study overall: PBMCs, B-cell-depleted T cells, or T cells were the source of the cDNA or gDNA that made up the material.

The assay was immunoSEQ multiplex PCR, and TCRdb's table has in-frame clones only and misses some. The table lists around 170,000 clones, approximately 85% of them singletons. The CDR3 length is 15 residues. The germline V gene has CDR1 MDHEN and CDR2 SYDVKM. Trimming at V came to 3 bases and at J to 2 bases, leaving 5 bases not matched to a gene. The J gene is TRBJ2-3, the V gene TRBV28; 7 bases fit TRBD2. Sequencing was done on a sample of PBMCs or T cells enriched from blood (not recorded which). This clonotype originated in a woman in her late teens or twenties who had recovered from COVID-19. CDR3 loop: CASSLGGGNTDTQYF. CDR3 bases: TGTGCCAGCAGTTTGGGGGGGGGTAACACAGATACGCAGTATTTT.